The 28 T cell receptor beta chains given below trace back to one sample, sequenced in a study of blood T cells in healthy people across ages (dated by TCRdb to about 2015). Library preparation was by 5' RACE. The second PCR ran for roughly 7 to 11 cycles and used a J-beta primer mix along with a sample-barcoded 5' primer. The raw public reads went through TCRdb reprocessing: fastp at Q25, MiXCR clone calling, in-frame beta chains kept. Here each entry gathers all rows of one CDR3 protein and keeps the most common genes and DNA. A total of over 1,500,000 distinct CDR3 sequences appear in this sample, more than 35% of them only once. The ten largest clones capture 20% to 25% of the sample. Sequenced sample: blood. These receptors all stem from a human donor in good health.

This chain connects TRBV25-1 to TRBJ1-2; D gene uncertain. This CDR3 is 13 amino acids long. Germline CDR1 MGHDK, CDR2 SYGVNS. V was pared by 0 bases and J by 6 bases, with 8 bases between. CDR3 region: CASSEYRADGYTF. For the CDR3, the DNA is TGTGCCAGCAGTGAATATAGGGCAGATGGCTACACCTTC.

This clonotype was detected once. The CDR3 loop is CASSPSPWDTEAFF. Written as DNA, the CDR3 is TGTGCCAGCAGCCCAAGCCCATGGGACACTGAAGCTTTCTTT. This chain joins TRBV7-3 and TRBJ1-1; D is undetermined. The CDR3 is made up of 14 amino acids. The V end was cut by 5 bases, the J end by 3 bases, with 13 bases between. Germline CDR1 reads SGHTA; CDR2 reads FQGTGA.

V usage is TRBV27 and J usage is TRBJ2-3; 11 bases agree with TRBD2. The ends lost 4 bases at V and 3 bases at J; junction bases unmatched: 3. Germline-derived CDR1 and CDR2 are MNHEY and SMNVEV (reference sequence). CDR3 length: 15 amino acids. In DNA, the CDR3 is TGTGCCAGCAGTTCAAGGACTAGCGGGACAGATACGCAGTATTTT. It translates to CASSSRTSGTDTQYF.

V and J are TRBV20-1 and TRBJ1-3; no definite D call. The CDR3 sequence is 14 residues long. V dropped 6 bases and J dropped 0 bases, with 12 bases sitting between them. Germline V gives CDR1 DFQATT, CDR2 SNEGSKA (reference sequence). The DNA of the CDR3 is TGCAGTGCAACAAACCGGGACTCTGGAAACACCATATATTTT. Translating gives CSATNRDSGNTIYF.

This clonotype was seen at least ten times. The V call is TRBV5-1, the J call TRBJ2-3, with TRBD2 as a possible D gene (6 bases). Per germline, CDR1 SGHRS and CDR2 YFSETQ. This CDR3 is built from 14 residues. V was cut by 2 bases and J by 7 bases, with 14 bases left in between. The CDR3 DNA follows: TGCGCCAGCAGCTTTGGCGGGGAAGGAAATACGCAGTATTTT. Amino acid sequence: CASSFGGEGNTQYF.

This clonotype was counted only a few times. V usage is TRBV9 and J usage is TRBJ1-1; 7 bases fit TRBD1. The CDR3 consists of 14 residues. Germline CDR1 reads SGDLS; CDR2 reads YYNGEE. V lost 3 bases to trimming and J lost 5 bases; unmatched junction nucleotides: 7. This chain's CDR3 is CASSARQGLTEAFF. In DNA, the CDR3 is TGTGCCAGCAGCGCCCGACAGGGTCTAACTGAAGCTTTCTTT.

The genes are TRBV4-3 and TRBJ2-4; D is possibly TRBD2 (5 bases). Trimming pared 0 bases from V and 8 bases from J, leaving 14 bases between. The CDR3 totals 15 residues. CDR1 is LGHNA, CDR2 YSLEER, per germline. The CDR3 reads CASSQDLRVRDIQYF. The DNA for the CDR3 is TGCGCCAGCAGCCAAGATCTGAGGGTTCGGGACATTCAGTACTTC.

Comments on this clonotype: A read error may be the cause here, since a much bigger clone is one base away. The chain is built from TRBV13 and TRBJ2-7; the D gene is possibly TRBD2 (5 bases). Germline V gene data show CDR1 as PRHDT and CDR2 as FYEKMQ (reference sequence). The V end lost 5 bases, the J end lost 0 bases, and 14 bases lay between the germline ends. This CDR3 comprises 15 residues. The CDR3 DNA is TGTGCCAGCAGCCCGGAGGACGGAGACTCCTACGAGCAGTACTTC. Encoded protein: CASSPEDGDSYEQYF.

This clonotype was observed a handful of times. The rearrangement links TRBV7-2 to TRBJ2-1; 11 bases line up with TRBD2. Germline V gene data show CDR1 as SGHTA and CDR2 as FQGNSA. V lost 1 base, J lost 12 bases, and 8 bases stayed unmatched. The CDR3 is 15 amino acids. CDR3 nucleotide sequence: TGTGCCAGCAGCTTAGGGGTAGCGGGGGGGCGAGCGCAGTTCTTC. This encodes CASSLGVAGGRAQFF.

This clonotype showed up just once. The CDR3 region is CSVLSYERYF. CDR3 DNA sequence: TGCAGCGTCCTAAGTTACGAGCGGTACTTC. This chain connects TRBV29-1 to TRBJ2-5; D is ambiguous. CDR3 length: 10 residues. V was pared by 6 bases and J by 13 bases, with 15 bases between. Germline assignment: CDR1 SQVTM and CDR2 ANQGSEA.

There are a few counts of this clonotype. The rearrangement joins TRBV7-2 to TRBJ2-7, with D possibly being TRBD2 (7 bases). The CDR3 loop spans 18 amino acids. The germline gives CDR1 SGHTA, CDR2 FQGNSA. V lost 5 bases, J lost 3 bases, and 26 bases lay in between. The CDR3 DNA is TGTGCCAGCAGCCGCCCGATCCTGTTGGGGGGGGGCAACTACGAGCAGTACTTC. Its translation is CASSRPILLGGGNYEQYF.

V gene TRBV29-1 combines with J gene TRBJ2-1; 8 nucleotides agree with TRBD2. CDR3 size: 15 residues. Germline V lookup: CDR1 SQVTM, CDR2 ANQGSEA. With 3 bases clipped from V and 3 bases from J, the junction kept 7 bases outside the gene matches. DNA of the CDR3: TGCAGCGTTGAGACCCGGGGGGGTGGCTACAATGAGCAGTTCTTC. Protein product: CSVETRGGGYNEQFF.

This clonotype was counted once. The junction departs from germline at one end; a sequencing error may be responsible. This chain connects TRBV15 to TRBJ1-2, with 7 bases matching TRBD1. The CDR3 is 15 residues long. CDR1 and CDR2 from the germline V gene are LNHNV and YYDKDF (reference sequence). CDR3 in DNA: TGTACCACCAGCACGAACAGGGGTATCGGCTATGGCTACACCTTC. Translation gives CTTSTNRGIGYGYTF.

The genes are TRBV7-3 and TRBJ2-7; D unresolved. Germline loops: CDR1 SGHTA, CDR2 FQGTGA. CDR3 size: 15 residues. V lost 4 bases, J lost 2 bases, and 15 bases lay in between. This CDR3 is CASSSRETATYEQYF. Written as DNA, the CDR3 is TGTGCCAGCAGCTCAAGGGAAACGGCTACCTACGAGCAGTACTTC.

There are a few counts of this clonotype. The chain employs TRBV28 and TRBJ1-2; no definite D call. CDR3 size: 14 residues. Per the germline V gene, CDR1 is MDHEN and CDR2 is SYDVKM. Trimming took 7 bases from V and 4 from J, leaving 16 bases between them. The CDR3 reads CASKLDGLIYGYTF. For the CDR3, the DNA is TGTGCCAGCAAACTGGACGGACTAATCTATGGCTACACCTTC.

The chain uses TRBV27 and TRBJ2-7; TRBD1 agrees at 8 bases. The J call may be wrong; the DNA end is better matched by TRBJ2-5. The CDR3 runs 16 residues. Germline assignment: CDR1 MNHEY and CDR2 SMNVEV (reference sequence). The CDR3, as DNA: TGTGCCAGCAGCCCACCCGGACAGGGCGCCTCGGAGACCCAGTACTTC. It is translated as CASSPPGQGASETQYF.

This clonotype has more than one count but fewer than ten. The chain recombines TRBV12-3 or TRBV12-4 with TRBJ1-2, with 8 nucleotides matching TRBD1. Trimming removed 7 bases from V and 8 bases from J; junction bases left unmatched: 15. The CDR3 is made up of 15 amino acids. The DNA of the CDR3 is TGTGCCAGCATTTCCCACTCCGGGACAGGAGGCGGCTACACCTTC. Protein sequence: CASISHSGTGGGYTF.

There are a few counts of this clonotype. The V and J genes are TRBV5-6 and TRBJ2-7; D is unresolved. V was cut by 0 bases and J by 3 bases, with 10 bases left in between. This CDR3 comprises 14 residues. Germline values: CDR1 SGHDT, CDR2 YYEEEE. CDR3 amino acids: CASSLGSVFYEQYF. The CDR3 DNA reads as TGTGCCAGCAGCTTGGGGTCGGTCTTCTACGAGCAGTACTTC.

This clonotype was counted only a few times. V usage is TRBV7-9 and J usage is TRBJ2-5; D uncertain. CDR1 and CDR2 (germline): SEHNR, FQNEAQ (reference sequence). This CDR3 is built from 14 residues. Between the trimmed V and J ends, which lost 5 bases and 4 bases, there was a span of 14 bases. The CDR3 sequence is CASSQPGLLETQYF. Here the CDR3 DNA reads TGTGCCAGCAGCCAACCGGGCCTTCTAGAGACCCAGTACTTC.

V is TRBV9 and J is TRBJ2-1; TRBD2 matches 8 bases. Germline-derived CDR1 and CDR2 are SGDLS and YYNGEE. There are 14 residues in the CDR3. The junction had 7 bases not matched to a gene; V was cut back by 3 bases and J by 8 bases. Written as DNA, the CDR3 is TGTGCCAGCAGCGCTATAGCGGGGACGGATGAGCAGTTCTTC. Its translation: CASSAIAGTDEQFF.

This chain joins TRBV7-2 and TRBJ2-5; D possibly matches TRBD1 or TRBD2 (6 bases each). Germline CDR1 and CDR2: SGHTA and FQGNSA. V lost 2 bases, J lost 12 bases, and 19 bases lay in between. The CDR3 consists of 14 residues. Here the CDR3 DNA reads TGTGCCAGCAGCTTATTACATGCGAGGGGGGCCAAGTACTTC. This gives the protein CASSLLHARGAKYF.

V and J are TRBV6-1 and TRBJ1-2; 8 bases are shared with TRBD1. This CDR3 contains 15 residues. The ends lost 6 bases at V and 7 bases at J; junction bases unmatched: 13. The germline gives CDR1 MNHNS, CDR2 SASEGT. CDR3 DNA: TGTGCCAGCAGAGAGCCAGGGGGCGCATTAAGTGGCTACACCTTC. As protein: CASREPGGALSGYTF.

The V gene is TRBV4-3, the J gene TRBJ2-5, with D possibly being TRBD1 or TRBD2 (6 bases each). The CDR3 has 15 amino acids. V was pared by 0 bases and J by 4 bases, with 12 bases between. Germline V CDR1 and CDR2: LGHNA, YSLEER. CDR3 sequence: CASSQDRGLGETQYF. DNA for the CDR3: TGCGCCAGCAGCCAAGATCGGGGGCTAGGAGAGACCCAGTACTTC.

This clonotype came up once. V is TRBV29-1 and J is TRBJ2-1, with 8 bases aligning to TRBD2. V lost 3 bases to trimming and J lost 8 bases; unmatched junction nucleotides: 12. The CDR3 is made up of 15 amino acids. The germline V gene encodes CDR1 SQVTM and CDR2 ANQGSEA. CDR3 residues: CSVDWRGDGLDEQFF. DNA of the CDR3: TGCAGCGTTGACTGGCGGGGGGATGGGTTGGATGAGCAGTTCTTC.

On this clonotype itself: A read error may account for a junction end that differs from germline. The rearrangement links TRBV6-4 to TRBJ2-1, with TRBD2 matching 12 bases. The CDR3 runs 18 residues. CDR1 MRHNA and CDR2 SNTAGT come from the germline V gene. In DNA, the CDR3 is TGTGCCAGCAGTGACACAGCCCGCGGGCTAGCGGGAGGGGATGAGCAGTGCTTC. Encoded protein: CASSDTARGLAGGDEQCF.

This sequence joins TRBV12-3 or TRBV12-4 and TRBJ1-5; D unresolved. Trimming stripped 1 base from V and 11 bases from J, with 9 bases between. This CDR3 is 12 amino acids long. CDR3 sequence (DNA): TGTGCCAGCAGTTTAGAAAGTGGGGCCCAGCATTTT. Translating it yields CASSLESGAQHF.

To note about this clonotype: It may be a read error: a sequence one base away is much more abundant. The genes are TRBV9 and TRBJ2-5, with 9 positions matching TRBD2. The junction had 9 bases not matched to a gene; V was cut back by 4 bases and J by 5 bases. Germline V gene lookup returns CDR1 SGDLS and CDR2 YYNGEE. This CDR3 region has 15 residues. In DNA form, the CDR3 reads TGTGCCAGCAGCCCCGGACTAGCGAGGGTGGAGACCCAGTACTTC. Protein: CASSPGLARVETQYF.

The chain carries TRBV20-1 and TRBJ2-7; TRBD2 aligns across 9 bases. The closer fit of TRBJ2-5 to the DNA end suggests the J call may be wrong. The CDR3 length is 12 residues. The germline V gene encodes CDR1 DFQATT and CDR2 SNEGSKA (reference sequence). CDR3 in amino acids: CSCKRGVETQYF. CDR3 sequence (DNA): TGCAGTTGTAAGCGGGGGGTGGAGACCCAGTACTTC.